This is a list of T cell receptor beta chains from one sample in a study of blood T cell repertoires in COVID-19. The data were produced by immunoSEQ multiplex PCR, yet TCRdb's version contains in-frame clones alone and is incomplete. Of about 300,000 clones in the sample, about 86% are singletons; the top ten hold about 1.2%. The material sequenced was peripheral blood. Receptors were obtained from a woman aged 45-60 years with acute or convalescent COVID-19. Both conserved end residues are part of each CDR3. The D gene is left open where the match is weak. Not every row has a clone size; where given, it reads once, few, many or a size class.

TRBV5-1	.	TRBJ1-1	.	TGCGCCAGCAGCTTGGATGGGGGAGGGACTGAAGCTTTCTTT	CASSLDGGGTEAFF
TRBV11-2	.	TRBJ1-2	TRBD1	TGTGCCAGCAGCGAGCTCCACCGGACAGGGGGCGAAGGCTACACCTTC	CASSELHRTGGEGYTF
TRBV11-2	.	TRBJ2-3	.	TGTGCCAGCAGCCTCGCGGGCATCGGCACAGATACGCAGTATTTT	CASSLAGIGTDTQYF
TRBV6-5	.	TRBJ2-3	.	TGTGCCAGCAGCAGGGTGAGCACAGATACGCAGTATTTT	CASSRVSTDTQYF
TRBV2	.	TRBJ1-2	TRBD1	TGTGCCAGCAGTGCTATCAGGACAGGCAACTATGGCTACACCTTC	CASSAIRTGNYGYTF
TRBV6-1	.	TRBJ2-2	TRBD1	TGTGCCAGCAGTGGGACAGGGCACTCGAACACCGGGGAGCTGTTTTTT	CASSGTGHSNTGELFF
TRBV18	once	TRBJ2-7	TRBD2	TGTGCCAGCTCACCCGGGACTAGCGTTATAGAGCAGTACTTC	CASSPGTSVIEQYF
TRBV18	.	TRBJ2-7	.	TGTGCCAGCTCACTAGCGCCCACTACCTCCTACGAGCAGTACTTC	CASSLAPTTSYEQYF
TRBV2	.	TRBJ1-4	.	TGTGCCAGCAATAGGCAGGAGGGAGAAAAACTGTTTTTT	CASNRQEGEKLFF
TRBV6-4	.	TRBJ1-2	TRBD1	TGTGCCAGCTCTGACGGGGGGACAGGCGGGGGCTACACCTTC	CASSDGGTGGGYTF
TRBV10-3	.	TRBJ2-5	TRBD2	TGTGCCATCAGTGAAGGGAATAGCGGGAGCTTGGAGACCCAGTACTTC	CAISEGNSGSLETQYF
TRBV28	.	TRBJ1-1	.	TGTGCCAGCATCCTGCGGCAGGGTGAAGGAGCTTTCTTT	CASILRQGEGAFF
TRBV2	.	TRBJ1-1	.	TGTGCCAGCAGTCGGAGGGACACTGAAGCTTTCTTT	CASSRRDTEAFF
TRBV6-5	.	TRBJ1-4	TRBD1	TGTGCCAGCAGAGCCTCGGGACAGTTAGTCGGAAAACTGTTTTTT	CASRASGQLVGKLFF
TRBV5-6	.	TRBJ2-5	TRBD2	TGTGCCAGCAGCTCTGCAACTACTAGCGGGGGGCTCCAAGAGACCCAGTACTTC	CASSSATTSGGLQETQYF
TRBV5-4	.	TRBJ2-3	TRBD2	TGTGCCAGCAGCGCGGGACTAGCGGGAGGCCTCACAGATACGCAGTATTTT	CASSAGLAGGLTDTQYF
TRBV4-3	.	TRBJ2-7	.	TGCGCCAGCAGCCAACGCAAACAGGGTACCCACGAGCAGTACTTC	CASSQRKQGTHEQYF
TRBV19	.	TRBJ2-1	TRBD2	TGTGCCAGTAGTTCCAGGACTAGCGGGGGTCCCTACAATGAGCAGTTCTTC	CASSSRTSGGPYNEQFF
TRBV3-1/TRBV3-2	once	TRBJ2-1	.	TGTGCCAGCAGCCAAGGAATTATCCAGGGAAATGAGCAGTTCTTC	CASSQGIIQGNEQFF
TRBV19	.	TRBJ2-1	TRBD1	TGTGCCAGTAGTATCGGGGACAGGGGCTACAATGAGCAGTTCTTC	CASSIGDRGYNEQFF
TRBV4-3	.	TRBJ1-2	.	TGCGCCAGCAGCCAGGGCACAGGGAACTTCAAGGTCTATGGCTACACCTTC	CASSQGTGNFKVYGYTF
TRBV6-5	.	TRBJ1-6	.	TGTGCCAGCAGTCTCTATCGGGATTCACCCCTCCACTTT	CASSLYRDSPLHF
TRBV6-5	.	TRBJ1-3	.	TGTGCCATCCTGCGGTCCGACTCTGGAAACACCATATATTTT	CAILRSDSGNTIYF
TRBV5-1	once	TRBJ2-5	TRBD1	TGCGCCAGCAGTCCCGGGGCGGGACAGGGCCAAGAGACCCAGTACTTC	CASSPGAGQGQETQYF
TRBV5-1	.	TRBJ1-4	.	TGCGCCAGCAGCTTGGCCCCGACGGCTAGCAATGAAAAACTGTTTTTT	CASSLAPTASNEKLFF
TRBV2	.	TRBJ2-5	TRBD2	TGTGCCAGCAGTTTTGGGAGCGGGAGTCCTCAGACCCAGTACTTC	CASSFGSGSPQTQYF
TRBV2	.	TRBJ2-3	.	TGTGCCAGCAGTGCGTCTAGCCTCAGCACAGATACGCAGTATTTT	CASSASSLSTDTQYF
TRBV19	.	TRBJ2-7	.	TGTGCCAGTAGTAAAACCGGGACTTCCTCCTACGAGCAGTACTTC	CASSKTGTSSYEQYF